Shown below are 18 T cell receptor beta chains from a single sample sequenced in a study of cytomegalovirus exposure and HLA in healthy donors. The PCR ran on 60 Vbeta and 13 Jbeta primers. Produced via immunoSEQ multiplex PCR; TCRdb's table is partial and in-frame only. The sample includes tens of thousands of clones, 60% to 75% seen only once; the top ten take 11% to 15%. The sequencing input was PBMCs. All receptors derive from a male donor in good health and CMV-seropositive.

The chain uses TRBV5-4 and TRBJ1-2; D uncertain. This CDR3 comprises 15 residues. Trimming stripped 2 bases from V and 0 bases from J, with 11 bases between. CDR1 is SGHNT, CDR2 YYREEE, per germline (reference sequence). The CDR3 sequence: CASSFRQAANYGYTF. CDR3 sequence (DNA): TGTGCCAGCAGCTTTCGGCAGGCCGCTAACTATGGCTACACCTTC.

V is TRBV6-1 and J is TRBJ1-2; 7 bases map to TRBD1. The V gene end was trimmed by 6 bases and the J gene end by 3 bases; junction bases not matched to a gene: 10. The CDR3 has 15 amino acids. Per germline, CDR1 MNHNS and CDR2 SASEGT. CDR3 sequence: CASSPPRTGDYGYTF. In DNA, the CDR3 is TGTGCCAGCAGCCCCCCCAGAACAGGGGACTATGGCTACACCTTC.

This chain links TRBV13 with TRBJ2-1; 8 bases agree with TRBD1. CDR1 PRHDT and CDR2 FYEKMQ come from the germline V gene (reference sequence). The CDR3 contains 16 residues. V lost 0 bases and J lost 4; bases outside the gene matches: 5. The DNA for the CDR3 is TGTGCCAGCAGCTTAGGGGGACAGGCGGGTTACAATGAGCAGTTCTTC. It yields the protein CASSLGGQAGYNEQFF.

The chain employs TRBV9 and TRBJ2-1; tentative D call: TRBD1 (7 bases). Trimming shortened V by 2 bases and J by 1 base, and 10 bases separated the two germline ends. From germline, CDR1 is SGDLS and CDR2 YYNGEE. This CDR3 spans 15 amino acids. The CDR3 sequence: CASSVEGQSYNEQFF. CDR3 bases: TGTGCCAGCAGCGTGGAGGGACAGTCCTACAATGAGCAGTTCTTC.

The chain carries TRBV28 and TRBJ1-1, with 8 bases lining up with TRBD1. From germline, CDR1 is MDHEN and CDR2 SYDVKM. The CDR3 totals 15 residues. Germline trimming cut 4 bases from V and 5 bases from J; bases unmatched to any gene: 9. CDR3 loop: CASSYPTGGMTEAFF. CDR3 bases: TGTGCCAGCAGTTACCCAACAGGGGGGATGACTGAAGCTTTCTTT.

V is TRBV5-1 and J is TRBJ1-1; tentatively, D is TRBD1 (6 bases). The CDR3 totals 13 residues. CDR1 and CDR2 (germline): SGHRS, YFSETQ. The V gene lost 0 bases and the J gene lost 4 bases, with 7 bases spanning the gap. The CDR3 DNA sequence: TGCGCCAGCAGCTTGGGACAGGCCACTGAAGCTTTCTTT. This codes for CASSLGQATEAFF.

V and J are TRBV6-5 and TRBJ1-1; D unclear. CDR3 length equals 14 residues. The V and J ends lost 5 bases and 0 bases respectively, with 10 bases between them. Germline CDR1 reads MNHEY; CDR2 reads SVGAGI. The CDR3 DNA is TGTGCCAGCAGTCTCAGTACAGTGAACACTGAAGCTTTCTTT. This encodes CASSLSTVNTEAFF.

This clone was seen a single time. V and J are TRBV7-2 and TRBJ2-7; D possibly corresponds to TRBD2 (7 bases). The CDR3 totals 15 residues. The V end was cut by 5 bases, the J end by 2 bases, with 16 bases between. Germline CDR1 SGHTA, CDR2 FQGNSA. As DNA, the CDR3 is TGTGCCAGCAGCCTCGCGGTAGGGGGGGCCTACGAGCAGTACTTC. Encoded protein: CASSLAVGGAYEQYF.

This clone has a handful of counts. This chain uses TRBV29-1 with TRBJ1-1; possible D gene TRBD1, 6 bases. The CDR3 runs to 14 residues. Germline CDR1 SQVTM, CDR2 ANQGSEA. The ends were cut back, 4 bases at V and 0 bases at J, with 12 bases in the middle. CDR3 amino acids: CSVAQGIMNTEAFF. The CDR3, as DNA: TGCAGCGTTGCGCAGGGGATAATGAACACTGAAGCTTTCTTT.

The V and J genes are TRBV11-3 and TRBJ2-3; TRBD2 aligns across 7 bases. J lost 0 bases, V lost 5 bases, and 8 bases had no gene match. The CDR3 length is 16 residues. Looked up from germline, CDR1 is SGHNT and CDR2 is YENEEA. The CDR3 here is CASSPGLVGSTDTQYF. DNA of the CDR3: TGTGCCAGCAGCCCCGGACTAGTTGGGAGCACAGATACGCAGTATTTT. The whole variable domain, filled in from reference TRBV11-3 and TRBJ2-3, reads EAGVVQSPRYKIIEKKQPVAFWCNPISGHNTLYWYLQNLGQGPELLIRYENEEAVDDSQLPKDRFSAERLKGVDSTLKIQPAELGDSAVYLCASSPGLVGSTDTQYFGPGTRLTVL.

The CDR3 nucleotides read TGTGCCAGCTGGTTAGTTAACTATGGCTACACCTTC. Its translation is CASWLVNYGYTF. This chain links TRBV6-5 with TRBJ1-2; D not resolved. CDR3 length: 12 amino acids. CDR1 is MNHEY and CDR2 is SVGAGI in the germline V gene. The V end lost 8 bases, the J end lost 1 base, and 8 bases lay between the germline ends.

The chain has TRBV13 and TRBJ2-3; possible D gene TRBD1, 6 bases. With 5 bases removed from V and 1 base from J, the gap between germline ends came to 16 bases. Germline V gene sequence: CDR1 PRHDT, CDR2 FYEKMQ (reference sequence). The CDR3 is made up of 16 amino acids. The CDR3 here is CASSPTTGSRTDTQYF. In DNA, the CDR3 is TGTGCCAGCAGCCCCACCACAGGGAGTCGCACAGATACGCAGTATTTT. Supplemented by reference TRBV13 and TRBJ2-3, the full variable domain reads AAGVIQSPRHLIKEKRETATLKCYPIPRHDTVYWYQQGPGQDPQFLISFYEKMQSDKGSIPDRFSAQQFSDYHSELNMSSLELGDSALYFCASSPTTGSRTDTQYFGPGTRLTVL.

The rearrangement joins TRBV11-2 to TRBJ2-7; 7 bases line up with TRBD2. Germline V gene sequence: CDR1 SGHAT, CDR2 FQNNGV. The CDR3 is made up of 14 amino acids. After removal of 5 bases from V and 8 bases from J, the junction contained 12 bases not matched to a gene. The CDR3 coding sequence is TGTGCCAGCAGCACCGGGACTACCTCCCAGCAGCAGTACTTC. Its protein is CASSTGTTSQQQYF.

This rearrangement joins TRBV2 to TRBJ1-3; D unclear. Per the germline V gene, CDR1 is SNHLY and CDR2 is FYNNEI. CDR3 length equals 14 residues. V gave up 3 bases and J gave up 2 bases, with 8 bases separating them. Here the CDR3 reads CASSERGTGNTIYF. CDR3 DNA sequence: TGTGCCAGCAGTGAGCGGGGAACTGGAAACACCATATATTTT.

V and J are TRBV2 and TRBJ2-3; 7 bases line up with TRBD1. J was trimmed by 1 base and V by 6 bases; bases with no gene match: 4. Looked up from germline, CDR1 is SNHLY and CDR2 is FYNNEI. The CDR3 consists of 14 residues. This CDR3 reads CASSQTGGTDTQYF. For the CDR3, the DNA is TGTGCCAGCAGCCAAACAGGGGGCACAGATACGCAGTATTTT.

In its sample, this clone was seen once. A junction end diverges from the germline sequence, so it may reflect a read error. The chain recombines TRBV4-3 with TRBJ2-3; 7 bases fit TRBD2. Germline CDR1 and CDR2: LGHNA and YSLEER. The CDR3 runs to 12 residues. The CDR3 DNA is TGCGCCCGCAGCCGGGGGGCAGATACGCAGTATTTT. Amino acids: CARSRGADTQYF.

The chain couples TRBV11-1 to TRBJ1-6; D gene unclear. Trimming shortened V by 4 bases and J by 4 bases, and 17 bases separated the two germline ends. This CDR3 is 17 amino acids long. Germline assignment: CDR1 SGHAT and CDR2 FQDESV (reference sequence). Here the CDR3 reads CASSSGGGAPYNSPLHF. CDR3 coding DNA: TGTGCCAGCAGCTCCGGAGGAGGCGCCCCTTATAATTCACCCCTCCACTTT.

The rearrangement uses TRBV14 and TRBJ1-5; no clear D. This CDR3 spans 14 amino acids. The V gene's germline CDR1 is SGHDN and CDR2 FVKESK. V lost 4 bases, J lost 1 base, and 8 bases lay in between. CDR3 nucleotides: TGTGCCAGCAGCCCCCGGGAAAGCAATCAGCCCCAGCATTTT. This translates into CASSPRESNQPQHF. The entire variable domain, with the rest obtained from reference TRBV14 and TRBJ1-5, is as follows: EAGVTQFPSHSVIEKGQTVTLRCDPISGHDNLYWYRRVMGKEIKFLLHFVKESKQDESGMPNNRFLAERTGGTYSTLKVQPAELEDSGVYFCASSPRESNQPQHFGDGTRLSIL.